This T cell receptor beta chain originates from a study of STAT5B mutations in CD4+ large granular lymphocyte leukemia. Study-wide background: Among healthy controls, a particular HLA allele went with more CDR3 'QG' motifs.

The repertoire was sequenced with immunoSEQ multiplex PCR; TCRdb's copy has only in-frame clones and lacks some. Seen here are roughly 30,000 clones, about two thirds observed once, and the top ten hold 1.5% to 2%. The length of the CDR3 is 13 residues. Germline V gene lookup returns CDR1 SQVTM and CDR2 ANQGSEA. The V end was cut by 5 bases, the J end by 4 bases, with 14 bases between. The rearrangement links TRBV29-1 to TRBJ2-5, with D possibly TRBD2 on 6 matching bases. The material sequenced was CD4+ T cells from blood buffy coats. The TCR sequence derives from a human donor in good health. The CDR3 DNA sequence: TGCAGCGTTAGGCCCCTGGGGGGAGAGACCCAGTACTTC. Translation gives CSVRPLGGETQYF.